Reported below is one TCR beta chain. Produced via immunoSEQ multiplex PCR; TCRdb's table is partial and in-frame only. The table shows 20,000 to 30,000 clones, with roughly 85% occurring only once. The entry originates in a study of lymphopenia after photon versus proton radiotherapy. This CDR3 has 16 residues. The chain uses TRBV21-1 and TRBJ1-3; the table names TRBD1, a call not compared with the DNA. TRBV21-1 is annotated as a pseudogene. The material was peripheral blood, obtained from a patient treated with proton-based radiotherapy. The sequence was obtained from a woman in her 70s with pancreatic cancer. The CDR3 reads CASSNGRVDAANTIYF. For the CDR3, the DNA is TGTGCCAGCAGCAATGGCAGGGTGGACGCCGCGAACACCATATATTTT.